This T cell receptor (beta chain) stems from a study of vaccination effects on CD4 cells after COVID-19. The wider study: Pre-vaccine samples were drawn 16 days and one week before the first dose. Study results and caveats: Missing from the study were early post-infection timepoints, and its convalescent patients were few.

This clone has only one observation. Its antigen is currently unknown. The CDR3 extends over 17 amino acids. Germline V gene sequence: CDR1 ENHRY, CDR2 SYGVKD. The J segment lost 8 bases and the V segment lost 6 bases, leaving 16 bases of the junction unmatched. Antigen-specific CD4+ T cells were expanded (with viral peptide pools) by the ViraFEST assay ahead of sequencing. After around 10 days in culture, the CD4+ T cells were isolated. Sometime from March through December 2020, the person acquired a SARS-CoV-2 infection that PCR confirmed. Every well housed 2.1 million or so PBMC, which grew in culture alongside 9 to 10 IU/ml IL-2 and about 10 ug/ml peptides. Both day 3 and day 7 saw half the medium replaced with IL-2 medium. Libraries were prepared by immunoSEQ multiplex PCR; TCRdb keeps only in-frame clonotypes and omits some of them. The data hold under 70,000 clones, with more than 75% observed a single time.

The chain couples TRBV10-3 to TRBJ2-2; 9 bases map to TRBD2. The sequence was collected from a human donor who had a prior SARS-CoV-2 infection. This material consisted of CD4+ T cells from PBMCs cultured with HIV peptides, taken before COVID-19 vaccination. Subset in this sample: HIV-1 Nef peptide pool negative control/reference culture. The CDR3 DNA follows: TGTGCCATCAGGGACGACCCCGGACTAGCGATATCTGGGGAGCTGTTTTTT. Protein sequence: CAIRDDPGLAISGELFF.